The 9 T cell receptor beta chains given below trace back to one sample, sequenced in a study of blood T cell repertoires in COVID-19. Assay used: immunoSEQ multiplex PCR; TCRdb lists only in-frame clones, some missing. The sample includes around 240,000 clones, more than 70% of them seen just once. The specimen was PBMCs or T cells enriched from blood (not recorded which). These receptor sequences come from a woman between 50 and 59 years old who had recovered from COVID-19.

The chain couples TRBV7-2 to TRBJ1-5; 7 bases agree with TRBD1. The V and J ends lost 5 bases and 4 bases, in that order; junction bases with no gene match: 8. In germline, CDR1 is SGHTA, CDR2 FQGNSA. The CDR3 covers 15 residues. The DNA for the CDR3 is TGTGCCAGCAGCCAAAACAGGGGCCCAAATCAGCCCCAGCATTTT. Amino acids: CASSQNRGPNQPQHF.

The chain recombines TRBV6-1 with TRBJ1-5; a weak D match, TRBD1 (5 bases). There are 15 residues in the CDR3. V was clipped by 2 bases and J by 5 bases, with 13 bases between them. The germline V gene has CDR1 MNHNS and CDR2 SASEGT. The CDR3 reads CASSENGASYQPQHF. CDR3 in DNA: TGTGCCAGCAGTGAAAATGGGGCATCGTATCAGCCCCAGCATTTT.

The rearrangement joins TRBV28 to TRBJ2-2; D gene ambiguous. The ends were cut back, 3 bases at V and 1 base at J, with 3 bases in the middle. The CDR3 length is 13 residues. Germline-derived CDR1 and CDR2 are MDHEN and SYDVKM. CDR3 sequence reads: CASSFQNTGELFF. The CDR3 DNA reads TGTGCCAGCAGTTTCCAGAACACCGGGGAGCTGTTTTTT.

This chain uses TRBV7-2 with TRBJ1-5; D unresolved. Trimming cost V 3 bases and J 7 bases, with 7 bases left between them. Germline assignment: CDR1 SGHTA and CDR2 FQGNSA. The CDR3 runs 12 residues. CDR3 nucleotide sequence: TGTGCCAGCAGCTTCCCTGAGCAGCCCCAGCATTTT. This sequence encodes CASSFPEQPQHF.

The chain employs TRBV7-9 and TRBJ2-2; 9 nucleotides align to TRBD1. Trimming cost V 5 bases and J 6 bases; bases outside gene matches: 10. The germline V gene encodes CDR1 SEHNR and CDR2 FQNEAQ (reference sequence). The CDR3 loop spans 16 amino acids. The CDR3, as DNA: TGTGCCAGCAGCGCGGACAGGGGTGTATTAGCCGGGGAGCTGTTTTTT. This encodes CASSADRGVLAGELFF.

The rearrangement joins TRBV11-2 to TRBJ2-7, with D possibly being TRBD2 (6 bases). Germline CDR1 and CDR2: SGHAT and FQNNGV. V was cut by 2 bases and J by 5 bases, with 16 bases left in between. This CDR3 region has 15 residues. The CDR3 bases are TGTGCCAGCAGCTTACTTTGGCCGGGACTCGACGAGCAGTACTTC. As protein: CASSLLWPGLDEQYF. The full variable domain, in which reference TRBV11-2 and TRBJ2-7 provide the parts outside the CDR3, is EAGVAQSPRYKIIEKRQSVAFWCNPISGHATLYWYQQILGQGPKLLIQFQNNGVVDDSQLPKDRFSAERLKGVDSTLKIQPAKLEDSAVYLCASSLLWPGLDEQYFGPGTRLTVT.

The V gene is TRBV18, the J gene TRBJ1-2, with D tentatively TRBD1 (5 bases). The length of the CDR3 is 14 residues. Trimming removed 3 bases from V and 5 bases from J, with 13 bases in between. In germline, CDR1 is KGHSH, CDR2 LQKENI. The CDR3 region is CASSPGQGVYGYTF. In nucleotides, the CDR3 is TGTGCCAGCTCACCCGGGCAGGGCGTATATGGCTACACCTTC.

This chain links TRBV6-4 with TRBJ2-7, with a weak D call TRBD2 (6 bases). Germline assignment: CDR1 MRHNA and CDR2 SNTAGT. With 6 bases removed from V and 3 bases from J, the gap between germline ends came to 15 bases. The CDR3 runs to 14 residues. The CDR3 sequence: CASSPFGGGYEQYF. In nucleotides, the CDR3 is TGTGCCAGCAGCCCCTTCGGGGGAGGCTACGAGCAGTACTTC.

The chain uses TRBV5-8 and TRBJ2-7; 9 bases are shared with TRBD1. V shed 6 bases and J 2 bases; nucleotides not matched to a gene: 3. In germline, CDR1 is SGHTS, CDR2 YDEGEE. CDR3 length: 13 amino acids. As DNA, the CDR3 is TGTGCCAGCACGGGGACAGGGCCCTACGAGCAGTACTTC. It translates to CASTGTGPYEQYF.